A single sample gave rise to the 30 T cell receptor beta chains below, sequenced in a study of cytomegalovirus exposure and HLA in healthy donors. The primer mix had 60 Vbeta and 13 Jbeta primers. Measured with immunoSEQ multiplex PCR; TCRdb has only the in-frame clones, and not every one. The data contain approximately 190,000 clones, 81% of them seen just once; the ten biggest clones take up 3% to 4.5%. Material for sequencing was PBMCs. The receptors stem from a man aged 50-60 years in good health and CMV-seronegative.

The chain uses TRBV28 and TRBJ1-2; TRBD1 matches at 9 bases. Germline CDR1 MDHEN, CDR2 SYDVKM. V shed 4 bases and J 8 bases; nucleotides not matched to a gene: 11. This CDR3 is 15 amino acids long. CDR3 sequence reads: CASSSAGTGLGGYTF. In DNA form, the CDR3 reads TGTGCCAGCAGTTCCGCAGGGACAGGGCTAGGAGGCTACACCTTC.

The rearrangement uses TRBV7-2 and TRBJ2-4; D ambiguous. The CDR3 contains 12 residues. The germline CDR1 and CDR2 sequences are SGHTA and FQGNSA. V dropped 1 base and J dropped 6 bases, with 4 bases sitting between them. CDR3 nucleotide sequence: TGTGCCAGCAGCTTAGGAGCAAACATTCAGTACTTC. Translation gives CASSLGANIQYF.

The DNA of the CDR3 is TGTGCCAGCAGCTTGGCCGTACAGGGGGCTTGGGGTGAAGCTTTCTTT. As protein: CASSLAVQGAWGEAFF. The chain couples TRBV5-6 to TRBJ1-1; 9 bases map to TRBD1. The CDR3 is made up of 16 amino acids. CDR1 and CDR2 (germline): SGHDT, YYEEEE. V shed 0 bases and J 7 bases; nucleotides not matched to a gene: 10.

This chain connects TRBV7-2 to TRBJ2-1; TRBD1 agrees at 7 bases. The germline V gene encodes CDR1 SGHTA and CDR2 FQGNSA. This CDR3 region has 14 residues. V trimming: 4 bases; J trimming: 4 bases; junction bases outside the gene matches: 4. The CDR3 DNA is TGTGCCAGCAGCTCGGACAGGATATACAATGAGCAGTTCTTC. Translated, it gives CASSSDRIYNEQFF.

This clone was counted a single time. The rearrangement uses TRBV7-8 and TRBJ1-6, with 9 bases identical to TRBD1. This CDR3 is 15 amino acids long. The V segment lost 5 bases and the J segment 7 bases; nucleotides outside the gene matches: 6. Germline V gives CDR1 SGHVS, CDR2 FQNEAQ. The CDR3 nucleotides read TGTGCCAGCAGCCCGCGGACAGGGGAGAATTCACCCCTCCACTTT. Its translation: CASSPRTGENSPLHF.

A word on this clone: An end of the junction does not agree with germline; a read error may underlie this. The V call is TRBV7-9, the J call TRBJ1-2, with D possibly matching TRBD1 (6 bases). CDR1 is SEHNR, CDR2 FQNEAQ, per germline (reference sequence). This CDR3 contains 16 residues. Here the CDR3 reads CSSSSLRDTKFYGYTF. The CDR3 coding sequence is TGTTCCAGCAGCTCCCTCCGGGACACAAAATTCTATGGCTACACCTTC.

This clone appeared a single time. The V gene is TRBV9, the J gene TRBJ1-1; unclear D gene. V was clipped by 1 base and J by 4 bases, with 8 bases between them. Germline values: CDR1 SGDLS, CDR2 YYNGEE. The CDR3 consists of 13 residues. CDR3 nucleotide sequence: TGTGCCAGCAGCGTATGGGAGGGCACTGAAGCTTTCTTT. Translated: CASSVWEGTEAFF.

The CDR3 loop reads CASSRGGPSYEQYF. The CDR3 nucleotides are TGCGCCAGCAGCCGGGGGGGGCCCTCCTACGAGCAGTACTTC. This chain links TRBV5-1 with TRBJ2-7, with TRBD2 identical over 8 bases. Trimming at V came to 4 bases and at J to 0 bases, leaving 3 bases not matched to a gene. Germline V gene sequence: CDR1 SGHRS, CDR2 YFSETQ. This CDR3 region has 14 residues.

This clone was seen a handful of times. This sequence joins TRBV6-6 and TRBJ1-5; 8 bases align to TRBD1. The CDR3 has 13 residues. J gave up 4 bases and V 8 bases, and 4 bases lay outside the gene matches. Germline V CDR1 and CDR2: MNHNY, SVGAGI (reference sequence). The CDR3 sequence is CASGGQGNQPQHF. CDR3 bases: TGTGCCAGCGGAGGACAGGGTAATCAGCCCCAGCATTTT.

The chain uses TRBV18 and TRBJ2-7; TRBD2 is a possible D gene (7 bases). Germline-derived CDR1 and CDR2 are KGHSH and LQKENI. V was clipped by 1 base and J by 3 bases, with 25 bases between them. This CDR3 region has 19 residues. The CDR3 DNA reads as TGTGCCAGCTCACCACAGCAGGGGAGGGGAATTGGGGCTAGCTACGAGCAGTACTTC. Encoded protein: CASSPQQGRGIGASYEQYF.

This sequence joins TRBV4-1 and TRBJ2-5; 11 nucleotides match TRBD1. Near its end, the DNA agrees better with TRBJ2-7, so the J call may be wrong. The germline gives CDR1 MGHRA, CDR2 YSYEKL. The CDR3 has 14 residues. CDR3 nucleotides: TGCGCCAGCAGCGAGGACAGGGGGCGCGACGAGCAGTACTTC. It yields the protein CASSEDRGRDEQYF.

The V and J genes are TRBV11-2 and TRBJ2-3, with 10 bases identical to TRBD1. The J segment lost 5 bases and the V segment lost 6 bases, leaving 2 bases of the junction unmatched. Per germline, CDR1 SGHAT and CDR2 FQNNGV. This CDR3 is 13 amino acids long. The DNA for the CDR3 is TGTGCCAGCAGGGGACAGGGGAAAGATACGCAGTATTTT. It translates to CASRGQGKDTQYF. Full variable domain (remainder filled in from reference TRBV11-2 and TRBJ2-3): EAGVAQSPRYKIIEKRQSVAFWCNPISGHATLYWYQQILGQGPKLLIQFQNNGVVDDSQLPKDRFSAERLKGVDSTLKIQPAKLEDSAVYLCASRGQGKDTQYFGPGTRLTVL.

For this clone: At one end, the junction sequence differs from germline, possibly due to a read error. The chain has TRBV7-9 and TRBJ1-2; D is undetermined. CDR3 length equals 13 residues. Per germline, CDR1 SEHNR and CDR2 FQNEAQ (reference sequence). The CDR3 sequence is CSSSPEYYYGYTF. The CDR3, as DNA: TGTTCCAGCAGTCCTGAATACTACTATGGCTACACCTTC.

The table lists this clone with a count of one. DNA for the CDR3: TGTGCCAGCAGTGAAGTCGGGAGCTCCTACAATGAGCAGTTCTTC. Translating gives CASSEVGSSYNEQFF. The chain couples TRBV2 to TRBJ2-1, with TRBD2 as a possible D gene (6 bases). This CDR3 region has 15 residues. Germline CDR1 SNHLY, CDR2 FYNNEI. V dropped 1 base and J dropped 0 bases, with 7 bases sitting between them.

V and J are TRBV7-2 and TRBJ2-1; TRBD2 matches at 10 bases. The CDR3 sequence is 16 residues long. V lost 5 bases to trimming and J lost 2 bases; unmatched junction nucleotides: 6. Germline values: CDR1 SGHTA, CDR2 FQGNSA. This CDR3 reads CASSQSGGVTYNEQFF. The DNA for the CDR3 is TGTGCCAGCAGCCAGAGCGGGGGGGTAACCTACAATGAGCAGTTCTTC. Variable domain in full (rest from reference TRBV7-2 and TRBJ2-1): GAGVSQSPSNKVTEKGKDVELRCDPISGHTALYWYRQSLGQGLEFLIYFQGNSAPDKSGLPSDRFSAERTGGSVSTLTIQRTQQEDSAVYLCASSQSGGVTYNEQFFGPGTRLTVL.

V gene TRBV9 combines with J gene TRBJ1-2, with a possible D match to TRBD1 (5 bases). V was shortened by 3 bases and J by 10 bases, with 10 bases between the two germline ends. CDR3 length: 11 residues. The germline CDR1 and CDR2 sequences are SGDLS and YYNGEE. CDR3: CASSDRKFYTF. DNA of the CDR3: TGTGCCAGCAGCGACAGGAAATTCTACACCTTC.

The chain has TRBV7-6 and TRBJ2-4; 8 nucleotides agree with TRBD1. CDR1 and CDR2 (germline): SGHVS, FNYEAQ. The junction had 4 bases not matched to a gene; V was cut back by 1 base and J by 2 bases. The CDR3 is 16 residues long. The CDR3 DNA reads as TGTGCCAGCAGCTTAGAACAGGGGGGTTCCAAAAACATTCAGTACTTC. Translating gives CASSLEQGGSKNIQYF. Drawing the rest from reference TRBV7-6 and TRBJ2-4, the complete variable domain is GAGVSQSPRYKVTKRGQDVALRCDPISGHVSLYWYRQALGQGPEFLTYFNYEAQQDKSGLPNDRFSAERPEGSISTLTIQRTEQRDSAMYRCASSLEQGGSKNIQYFGAGTRLSVL.

This clone was seen only once. V usage is TRBV10-1 and J usage is TRBJ2-5, with TRBD1 identical over 9 bases. Germline CDR1 and CDR2: WNHNN and SYGVQD (reference sequence). The CDR3 consists of 16 residues. Germline trimming cut 0 bases from V and 2 bases from J; bases unmatched to any gene: 4. CDR3 nucleotides: TGCGCCAGCAGTGAGTCGACGACAGGGGGGCAAGAGACCCAGTACTTC. Protein sequence: CASSESTTGGQETQYF.

The chain joins TRBV2 to TRBJ2-7; 8 bases match TRBD2. V shed 4 bases and J 0 bases; nucleotides not matched to a gene: 5. The CDR3 loop spans 15 amino acids. CDR1 SNHLY and CDR2 FYNNEI come from the germline V gene. CDR3 in DNA: TGTGCCAGCAGTGTTCTGGCGGGGGGCTCCTACGAGCAGTACTTC. It yields the protein CASSVLAGGSYEQYF.

J is TRBJ2-2 and V is TRBV5-1; a possible D gene is TRBD2 (6 bases). The CDR3 is 15 residues long. The V and J ends lost 4 bases and 4 bases respectively, with 14 bases between them. CDR1 and CDR2 from the germline V gene are SGHRS and YFSETQ. The CDR3 sequence: CASSTPGGSTGELFF. The CDR3 nucleotides read TGCGCCAGCAGCACACCTGGGGGGAGCACCGGGGAGCTGTTTTTT.

The gene calls are TRBV2 and TRBJ1-2; D gene uncertain. V dropped 2 bases and J dropped 1 base, with 8 bases sitting between them. The V gene's germline CDR1 is SNHLY and CDR2 FYNNEI. The CDR3 has 14 residues. The CDR3 loop reads CASSESRFNYGYTF. The CDR3 DNA follows: TGTGCCAGCAGTGAATCCAGATTTAACTATGGCTACACCTTC.

This chain links TRBV18 with TRBJ1-3, with a weak D call TRBD1 (5 bases). There are 14 residues in the CDR3. Trimming removed 6 bases at V and 4 bases at J, with 13 bases between. From germline, CDR1 is KGHSH and CDR2 LQKENI. As DNA, the CDR3 is TGTGCCAGCTCTGGGGCACTCTGGGGAAACACCATATATTTT. Translated: CASSGALWGNTIYF.

This clone was picked up one time. The chain links TRBV27 to TRBJ1-2; TRBD1 is a possible D gene (6 bases). Trimming cost V 3 bases and J 10 bases, with 12 bases left between them. The CDR3 has 12 residues. The germline V gene has CDR1 MNHEY and CDR2 SMNVEV (reference sequence). The CDR3 bases are TGTGCCAGCAGTTTGGGGGGGGCAGACTACACCTTC. Protein sequence: CASSLGGADYTF.

With regard to this clone: An end of the junction differs from the germline gene, which may be a read error. Other DNA sequences in this sample translate to the same CDR3. This chain links TRBV7-9 with TRBJ1-1; D ambiguous. This CDR3 spans 12 amino acids. Germline values: CDR1 SEHNR, CDR2 FQNEAQ (reference sequence). The CDR3 DNA sequence: TGTTCCAGCAGCTCAGTGAACACTGAAGCTTTCTTT. This translates into CSSSSVNTEAFF.

The V and J genes are TRBV7-2 and TRBJ2-4, with 10 bases matching TRBD1. The CDR3 extends over 16 amino acids. The V segment lost 5 bases and the J segment 3 bases; nucleotides outside the gene matches: 7. CDR1 is SGHTA, CDR2 FQGNSA, per germline. CDR3 loop: CASSEPRTGGKNIQYF. The CDR3 DNA follows: TGTGCCAGCAGCGAACCAAGGACAGGGGGCAAAAACATTCAGTACTTC.

The chain carries TRBV5-6 and TRBJ1-5, with D maybe TRBD1 (6 bases). V gave up 0 bases and J gave up 5 bases, with 6 bases separating them. Germline V gene lookup returns CDR1 SGHDT and CDR2 YYEEEE. This CDR3 comprises 13 residues. The CDR3 protein is CASSLDRDQPQHF. The DNA of the CDR3 is TGTGCCAGCAGCTTGGACAGGGATCAGCCCCAGCATTTT.

The J gene is TRBJ2-5, the V gene TRBV7-2, with 7 nucleotides matching TRBD2. V trimming: 3 bases; J trimming: 6 bases; junction bases outside the gene matches: 10. Germline CDR1 is SGHTA and CDR2 is FQGNSA. The length of the CDR3 is 15 residues. CDR3 bases: TGTGCCAGCAGCTTCCCCCTAGCGGACCCCAAGACCCAGTACTTC. Its protein is CASSFPLADPKTQYF.

The CDR3 is CASSERAGGPETQYF. CDR3 nucleotide sequence: TGTGCCAGCTCCGAGAGAGCGGGGGGCCCCGAGACCCAGTACTTC. The chain employs TRBV27 and TRBJ2-5, with 9 bases that match TRBD2. This CDR3 spans 15 amino acids. V lost 8 bases and J lost 5; bases outside the gene matches: 12. Looked up from germline, CDR1 is MNHEY and CDR2 is SMNVEV (reference sequence).

The chain has TRBV18 and TRBJ2-3; D remains ambiguous. The germline gives CDR1 KGHSH, CDR2 LQKENI. The CDR3 has 16 amino acids. V was clipped by 3 bases and J by 0 bases, with 13 bases between them. The CDR3 sequence: CASSPNALPSTDTQYF. CDR3 coding DNA: TGTGCCAGCTCACCTAATGCCCTACCTAGCACAGATACGCAGTATTTT.

The chain uses TRBV2 and TRBJ2-1, with D tentatively TRBD1 (6 bases). V was clipped by 9 bases and J by 5 bases, with 29 bases between them. This CDR3 region has 18 residues. Germline CDR1 SNHLY, CDR2 FYNNEI. This chain's CDR3 is CARNQLKKTQGGNNEQFF. CDR3 DNA sequence: TGTGCCAGAAACCAACTAAAAAAGACACAGGGTGGTAACAATGAGCAGTTCTTC. Complete variable domain (other parts from reference TRBV2 and TRBJ2-1): EPEVTQTPSHQVTQMGQEVILRCVPISNHLYFYWYRQILGQKVEFLVSFYNNEISEKSEIFDDQFSVERPDGSNFTLKIRSTKLEDSAMYFCARNQLKKTQGGNNEQFFGPGTRLTVL.